The rows below give T cell receptor beta chains drawn from one sample of a study of vaccination effects on CD4 cells after COVID-19. These receptors' targets are unknown. Assay: immunoSEQ multiplex PCR; the TCRdb copy retains only in-frame clones and omits some. The repertoire consists of under 55,000 clones, with approximately 70% occurring once and the leading ten covering 9.5% to 10%. The material sequenced was CD4+ T cells from PBMCs cultured without peptide, taken after COVID-19 vaccination. The receptors derive from a human donor who received a COVID-19 vaccine. Both conserved end residues are part of each CDR3. A D gene is named only where the DNA matches it firmly. Expanded clones get a size class; other rows say once, few or many, or leave the size out.

J gene,V gene,clone size,D gene,CDR3 protein,CDR3 DNA
TRBJ2-7,TRBV7-9,few,.,CASSLDPGLYEQYF,TGTGCCAGCAGCTTAGACCCAGGCTTATACGAGCAGTACTTC
TRBJ2-1,TRBV19,many,TRBD2,CASSELANSYNEQFF,TGTGCCAGTAGTGAACTAGCGAACTCCTACAATGAGCAGTTCTTC
TRBJ1-4,TRBV10-3,.,.,CAISEPPTREKLFF,TGTGCCATCAGTGAGCCGCCTACACGAGAAAAACTGTTTTTT
TRBJ1-2,TRBV19,.,TRBD1,CASNFGTANYGYTF,TGTGCCAGCAATTTTGGGACAGCTAACTATGGCTACACCTTC
TRBJ2-7,TRBV3-1/TRBV3-2,.,TRBD2,CASSRAGLGVAGSYEQYF,TGTGCCAGCAGCCGCGCCGGTCTTGGAGTAGCGGGTTCCTACGAGCAGTACTTC
TRBJ2-7,TRBV3-1/TRBV3-2,.,.,CASSTRGEQYF,TGTGCCAGCAGCACCCGAGGGGAGCAGTACTTC
TRBJ2-3,TRBV11-3,.,.,CASSPSGSGPTDTQYF,TGTGCCAGCAGCCCCTCGGGAAGCGGGCCCACAGATACGCAGTATTTT
TRBJ1-3,TRBV5-1,once,TRBD1,CASRLQGAGNTIYF,TGCGCCAGCCGCTTACAGGGGGCTGGAAACACCATATATTTT
TRBJ2-3,TRBV27,.,.,CASSLSGRLLTDTQYF,TGTGCCAGCAGTTTATCAGGGCGTCTCCTCACAGATACGCAGTATTTT
TRBJ1-3,TRBV5-4,.,.,CASSLAGRGNTIYF,TGTGCCAGCAGCTTGGCAGGGCGCGGAAACACCATATATTTT
TRBJ1-1,TRBV7-8,.,.,CASSSDRNTEAFF,TGTGCCAGCAGCTCAGACAGGAACACTGAAGCTTTCTTT
TRBJ1-1,TRBV6-5,.,TRBD1,CASTPGQVAEAFF,TGTGCCAGTACACCGGGACAGGTTGCTGAAGCTTTCTTT
TRBJ2-2,TRBV25-1,.,.,CASSGHRSGELFF,TGTGCCAGCAGTGGACACAGATCCGGGGAGCTGTTTTTT
TRBJ2-3,TRBV6-6,.,TRBD2,CASRPVAGGPTDTQYF,TGTGCCAGCAGACCCGTAGCGGGAGGGCCCACAGATACGCAGTATTTT
TRBJ1-1,TRBV6-5,.,.,CASSYSGPREAFF,TGTGCCAGCAGTTACTCAGGGCCCCGCGAAGCTTTCTTT
TRBJ1-2,TRBV12-3/TRBV12-4,.,.,CASSLAPGVGYTF,TGTGCCAGCAGTTTAGCGCCGGGGGTTGGCTACACCTTC
TRBJ2-1,TRBV7-9,.,.,CASSTTGRGSYNEQFF,TGTGCCAGCAGCACCACAGGGAGGGGATCCTACAATGAGCAGTTCTTC
TRBJ1-4,TRBV7-9,.,TRBD1,CASSSEGGSEKLFF,TGTGCCAGCAGCTCCGAAGGGGGCAGCGAAAAACTGTTTTTT
TRBJ1-2,TRBV27,.,TRBD1,CASTPHGRGQSYGYTF,TGTGCCAGCACCCCTCATGGGAGGGGGCAGAGCTATGGCTACACCTTC
TRBJ2-2,TRBV5-6,once,.,CASSPRRTNTGELFF,TGTGCCAGCAGCCCCAGACGGACGAACACCGGGGAGCTGTTTTTT
TRBJ1-1,TRBV6-4,.,TRBD1,CASSKTRGTGRTEAFF,TGTGCCAGCAGTAAAACCCGGGGGACAGGTCGGACTGAAGCTTTCTTT
TRBJ1-1,TRBV2,.,.,CASGTLENTEAFF,TGTGCCAGCGGGACTTTGGAGAACACTGAAGCTTTCTTT
TRBJ2-7,TRBV27,.,TRBD1,CASSSRGQYPAYEQYF,TGTGCCAGCAGTAGTAGGGGACAGTATCCAGCCTACGAGCAGTACTTC
TRBJ1-2,TRBV18,few,.,CASSPLVRRQNYGYTF,TGTGCCAGCTCACCACTAGTACGGAGACAGAACTATGGCTACACCTTC
TRBJ2-1,TRBV24-1,.,.,CATSDYPQVTGYNEQFF,TGTGCCACCAGTGATTATCCCCAAGTGACAGGTTACAATGAGCAGTTCTTC
TRBJ1-6,TRBV30,.,TRBD1,CAWSAQRGDRRSYNSPLHF,TGTGCCTGGAGTGCCCAAAGGGGGGACAGGAGATCCTATAATTCACCCCTCCACTTT
TRBJ1-2,TRBV10-3,.,.,CAISSPARAGGYTF,TGTGCCATCAGTTCACCGGCCAGGGCCGGCGGCTACACCTTC
TRBJ2-1,TRBV7-9,.,.,CASSFQESEQFF,TGTGCCAGCAGCTTTCAGGAGAGTGAGCAGTTCTTC
TRBJ2-7,TRBV7-8,.,.,CASSLDPGSSYEQYF,TGTGCCAGCAGCTTAGACCCGGGGAGCTCCTACGAGCAGTACTTC
TRBJ1-1,TRBV3-1/TRBV3-2,few,TRBD1,CASSQAGTENTEAFF,TGTGCCAGCAGCCAGGCCGGGACAGAGAACACTGAAGCTTTCTTT
TRBJ1-1,TRBV19,once,.,CASSPPGLDTEAFF,TGTGCCAGTAGTCCCCCTGGCTTGGACACTGAAGCTTTCTTT
TRBJ2-2,TRBV6-6,.,TRBD1,CASSAQGAYTGELFF,TGTGCCAGCAGTGCACAGGGGGCTTACACCGGGGAGCTGTTTTTT
TRBJ2-7,TRBV11-2,.,.,CASSLSWGSYEQYF,TGTGCCAGCAGCTTATCCTGGGGTTCCTACGAGCAGTACTTC
TRBJ2-1,TRBV6-6,.,TRBD2,CASSRLGGGINEQFF,TGTGCCAGCAGCCGACTTGGCGGGGGGATTAATGAGCAGTTCTTC
TRBJ2-3,TRBV5-1,few,TRBD1,CASSLKTGGTDTQYF,TGCGCCAGCAGCTTAAAGACAGGGGGCACAGATACGCAGTATTTT